This T cell receptor beta chain was obtained from a study of T cell responses to AZD1222 COVID-19 vaccine. At the level of the study: Analysis merged second doses at about 4 or about 12 weeks.

Study-wide points: Clonal diversity may have been underestimated, and the donors were mostly white British, with more females than males.

Comments on this clone: No antigen is known for it.

The table came from immunoSEQ multiplex PCR; TCRdb's copy has only in-frame clones and leaves some out. The sample has roughly 100,000 clones; roughly 90% are singletons. This receptor was taken from an adult in good health. The material was peripheral blood, obtained on day 0 of AZD1222 vaccination.

Here the CDR3 DNA reads TGTGCCAGCAGCCAAGAGGACGGGGGGCTGTGGACTGAAGCTTTCTTT. Protein product: CASSQEDGGLWTEAFF. The chain employs TRBV3-1 (or the pseudogene TRBV3-2) and TRBJ1-1; a possible D gene is TRBD1 (6 bases). Germline CDR1 LGHDT, CDR2 YNNKEL (reference sequence). Deletions cut 0 bases from V and 5 bases from J, with 16 bases between. The CDR3 runs to 16 residues.